Detailed here is one T cell receptor beta chain. What it recognizes is unknown. Per germline, CDR1 SGHTA and CDR2 FQGNSA. V was shortened by 1 base and J by 1 base, with 11 bases between the two germline ends. The CDR3 totals 15 residues. Some clones are missing from TCRdb's copy, which holds only in-frame ones; the method was immunoSEQ multiplex PCR. Of some 140,000 clones listed, 92% are singletons. This record comes from a study of T cell responses to AZD1222 COVID-19 vaccine. The study's findings and limits: The study sampled repertoires only after the peak T cell response. Only a handful of AZD1222 recipients tested seropositive at baseline.

This chain links TRBV7-2 with TRBJ2-7; possibly TRBD1 or TRBD2 for D (5 bases each). The sequence came from an adult in good health. The starting material was peripheral blood, obtained on day 0 of AZD1222 vaccination. In DNA form, the CDR3 reads TGTGCCAGCAGCTTAGACGGGGCACTTTCCTACGAGCAGTACTTC. Amino acid sequence: CASSLDGALSYEQYF. Together with reference TRBV7-2 and TRBJ2-7, the CDR3 gives the full variable domain: GAGVSQSPSNKVTEKGKDVELRCDPISGHTALYWYRQSLGQGLEFLIYFQGNSAPDKSGLPSDRFSAERTGGSVSTLTIQRTQQEDSAVYLCASSLDGALSYEQYFGPGTRLTVT.